The 30 T cell receptor beta chains reported below all come from one sample, sequenced in a study of CD8 T cells in ankylosing spondylitis. TCRdb called the 5' RACE reads again in MiXCR, with one record for every CDR3 protein. The sample includes about 220,000 distinct CDR3 sequences, roughly a tenth seen only once; the top ten take 21%. Sequenced: blood, either unsorted or a sorted T cell fraction (not recorded which). These receptors were taken from a male donor with ankylosing spondylitis or in good health (not recorded which).

This clonotype was recorded at least ten times. The chain is built from TRBV6-1 and TRBJ1-3; D ambiguous. The V end lost 6 bases, the J end lost 1 base, and 10 bases lay between the germline ends. CDR1 MNHNS and CDR2 SASEGT come from the germline V gene. The CDR3 sequence is 14 residues long. CDR3 coding DNA: TGTGCCAGCAGCCGAAGGGAGTCTGGAAACACCATATATTTT. It translates to CASSRRESGNTIYF.

This clonotype has more than one count but fewer than ten. This CDR3 is CASSSRQAQYF. CDR3 in DNA: TGTGCCAGCAGTTCCCGACAGGCACAGTACTTC. This sequence joins TRBV27 and TRBJ2-7, with D maybe TRBD1 (6 bases). Trimming cost V 4 bases and J 10 bases, with 11 bases left between them. The germline V gene has CDR1 MNHEY and CDR2 SMNVEV (reference sequence). This CDR3 comprises 11 residues.

In its sample, this clonotype was seen many times. The CDR3 reads CASATSGGAVEQFF. The CDR3 region has the DNA TGTGCCAGCGCGACTAGCGGGGGGGCCGTTGAGCAGTTCTTC. This chain uses TRBV5-5 with TRBJ2-1; 14 bases match TRBD2. This CDR3 is built from 14 residues. The junction had 6 bases not matched to a gene; V was cut back by 7 bases and J by 9 bases. Looked up from germline, CDR1 is SGHKS and CDR2 is YYEKEE (reference sequence).

This clonotype has ten or more counts. The chain is built from TRBV3-1 and TRBJ1-4; D unresolved. The CDR3 has 15 amino acids. Germline V lookup: CDR1 LGHDT, CDR2 YNNKEL (reference sequence). Trimming stripped 0 bases from V and 7 bases from J, with 12 bases between. CDR3: CASSQDRVSGEKLFF. In DNA, the CDR3 is TGTGCCAGCAGCCAAGATCGGGTCTCGGGTGAAAAACTGTTTTTT.

This sequence joins TRBV12-3 or TRBV12-4 and TRBJ2-2; TRBD1 aligns across 10 bases. This CDR3 is built from 19 residues. V trimming: 5 bases; J trimming: 2 bases; junction bases outside the gene matches: 14. CDR3 protein: CASSPSGTGVIRNTGELFF. The CDR3 DNA follows: TGTGCCAGCAGTCCTTCCGGGACAGGGGTGATACGTAACACCGGGGAGCTGTTTTTT.

The V and J genes are TRBV5-1 and TRBJ1-2; 7 bases align to TRBD1. Germline V gives CDR1 SGHRS, CDR2 YFSETQ. V dropped 5 bases and J dropped 9; count of bases not matched to a gene: 10. This CDR3 is built from 13 residues. The CDR3 is CASSFDRDASYTF. The CDR3 DNA is TGCGCCAGCAGTTTCGACAGGGACGCTAGCTACACCTTC.

V is TRBV5-1 and J is TRBJ2-3; D might be TRBD2 (6 bases). CDR3 length equals 14 residues. Trimming shortened V by 4 bases and J by 3 bases, and 12 bases separated the two germline ends. Per germline, CDR1 SGHRS and CDR2 YFSETQ. As DNA, the CDR3 is TGCGCCAGCAGCCGTGAGGAGGGGACAGATACGCAGTATTTT. Translation: CASSREEGTDTQYF.

There are many counts of this clonotype. The J gene is TRBJ2-2, the V gene TRBV3-1, with unresolved D. V lost 1 base and J 4 bases, leaving 7 bases between the germline ends. This CDR3 region has 14 residues. From germline, CDR1 is LGHDT and CDR2 YNNKEL (reference sequence). The CDR3 sequence: CASSQVISTGELFF. The CDR3 region has the DNA TGTGCCAGCAGCCAAGTGATCAGCACCGGGGAGCTGTTTTTT.

This chain uses TRBV6-5 with TRBJ2-7; D is perhaps TRBD2 (6 bases). The germline V gene has CDR1 MNHEY and CDR2 SVGAGI. The CDR3 has 12 residues. The V end lost 0 bases, the J end lost 7 bases, and 7 bases lay between the germline ends. The CDR3: CASSYSAGEQYF. Written as DNA, the CDR3 is TGTGCCAGCAGTTACTCGGCGGGGGAGCAGTACTTC.

The V and J genes are TRBV28 and TRBJ2-2; possibly TRBD2 for D (6 bases). The CDR3 is 16 amino acids. The germline gives CDR1 MDHEN, CDR2 SYDVKM. Trimming took 1 base from V and 3 from J, leaving 12 bases between them. CDR3 in amino acids: CASSLSGGAYTGELFF. CDR3 DNA sequence: TGTGCCAGCAGTTTATCCGGGGGTGCGTACACCGGGGAGCTGTTTTTT.

The chain uses TRBV30 and TRBJ1-6; no reliable D call. From germline, CDR1 is GTSNPN and CDR2 SVGIG (reference sequence). The CDR3 is 13 amino acids. Trimming stripped 0 bases from V and 9 bases from J, with 9 bases between. For the CDR3, the DNA is TGTGCCTGGAGTGTCGGGCCAACTTCACCCCTCCACTTT. As protein: CAWSVGPTSPLHF.

This clonotype has a handful of counts. The chain is built from TRBV29-1 and TRBJ2-3, with 8 positions matching TRBD1. The CDR3 covers 16 residues. Trimming removed 2 bases from V and 1 base from J; junction bases left unmatched: 8. CDR1 SQVTM and CDR2 ANQGSEA come from the germline V gene. CDR3 sequence (DNA): TGCAGCGTTGAATTTTTGGGGGGACAGGGCACAGATACGCAGTATTTT. This codes for CSVEFLGGQGTDTQYF.

A remark on this clonotype: At one boundary the junction diverges from the germline segment, which might be a read error. The chain links TRBV5-1 to TRBJ2-5; D unclear. The CDR3 is 13 amino acids. From germline, CDR1 is SGHRS and CDR2 YFSETQ. In DNA form, the CDR3 reads TGCGCTAGCAGCTTCCATCAACAAGAGACCCAGTACTTC. It codes for CASSFHQQETQYF.

The chain uses TRBV5-1 and TRBJ2-2, with TRBD2 matching over 7 bases. Germline V gives CDR1 SGHRS, CDR2 YFSETQ. The CDR3 is 16 residues long. V was pared by 3 bases and J by 3 bases, with 8 bases of the junction left unmatched. CDR3 loop: CASSSDRGVDTGELFF. The CDR3 DNA is TGCGCCAGCAGCTCGGACCGGGGGGTGGACACCGGGGAGCTGTTTTTT.

This clonotype appeared many times. The chain employs TRBV5-1 and TRBJ2-2; 8 positions match TRBD1. V was clipped by 4 bases and J by 6 bases; unmatched bases: 5. Germline values: CDR1 SGHRS, CDR2 YFSETQ. The length of the CDR3 is 14 residues. CDR3 nucleotides: TGCGCCAGCAGCGAGACAGGGGACGCCGGGGAGCTGTTTTTT. Protein sequence: CASSETGDAGELFF.

This clonotype was picked up many times. The chain couples TRBV24-1 to TRBJ2-5; 7 nucleotides agree with TRBD1. The germline V gene has CDR1 KGHDR and CDR2 SFDVKD. V dropped 5 bases and J dropped 4; count of bases not matched to a gene: 3. The CDR3 contains 13 residues. In nucleotides, the CDR3 is TGTGCCACCAGTGTAGCAGGGGGAGAGACCCAGTACTTC. The encoded protein is CATSVAGGETQYF.

This clonotype was seen only a few times. This chain connects TRBV28 to TRBJ2-5, with 9 bases matching TRBD2. V trimming: 5 bases; J trimming: 3 bases; junction bases outside the gene matches: 13. CDR3 length equals 17 residues. Germline CDR1 MDHEN, CDR2 SYDVKM. Written as DNA, the CDR3 is TGTGCCAGCAGTCCGACTCTCAGCGGGGGGCTTAAAGAGACCCAGTACTTC. Its translation is CASSPTLSGGLKETQYF. Using reference TRBV28 and TRBJ2-5 for the parts outside the CDR3, the full variable domain is DVKVTQSSRYLVKRTGEKVFLECVQDMDHENMFWYRQDPGLGLRLIYFSYDVKMKEKGDIPEGYSVSREKKERFSLILESASTNQTSMYLCASSPTLSGGLKETQYFGPGTRLLVL.

V usage is TRBV6-2 or TRBV6-3 and J usage is TRBJ1-3; D gene unclear. CDR1 MNHEY and CDR2 SVGEGT come from the germline V gene. This CDR3 comprises 14 residues. With 1 base removed from V and 4 bases from J, the gap between germline ends came to 8 bases. The chain's CDR3 is CASSYYRSGNTIYF. In DNA, the CDR3 is TGTGCCAGCAGTTACTACAGATCAGGAAACACCATATATTTT.

This clonotype has at least ten counts. The gene calls are TRBV5-1 and TRBJ1-1; D not certain. The CDR3 consists of 13 residues. Germline V gene data show CDR1 as SGHRS and CDR2 as YFSETQ. The V gene lost 3 bases and the J gene lost 0 bases, with 6 bases spanning the gap. The CDR3 coding sequence is TGCGCCAGCAGCTATAGCGTGAACACTGAAGCTTTCTTT. It translates to CASSYSVNTEAFF.

A few counts support this clonotype. The V and J genes are TRBV5-1 and TRBJ1-4; a weak D match, TRBD1 (6 bases). CDR1 and CDR2 (germline): SGHRS, YFSETQ. Trimming left V 0 bases short and J 5 bases short, with 11 bases between. This CDR3 region has 15 residues. Written as DNA, the CDR3 is TGCGCCAGCAGCTTGGCAGGGGCCACAAATGAAAAACTGTTTTTT. Protein: CASSLAGATNEKLFF.

This clonotype was counted at least ten times. The CDR3 protein is CACLKAGGSVSTDTQYF. CDR3 sequence (DNA): TGTGCCTGTCTAAAAGCGGGGGGGTCTGTGAGCACAGATACGCAGTATTTT. This sequence joins TRBV30 and TRBJ2-3; 10 bases fit TRBD2. Germline assignment: CDR1 GTSNPN and CDR2 SVGIG (reference sequence). CDR3 length: 17 amino acids. The junction had 12 bases not matched to a gene; V was cut back by 6 bases and J by 0 bases.

This clonotype was detected a few times. This rearrangement joins TRBV15 to TRBJ1-3; D remains unclear. The CDR3 is 16 residues long. V lost 0 bases and J lost 0, with 9 bases in between. CDR1 is LNHNV, CDR2 YYDKDF, per germline (reference sequence). CDR3: CATSRDLRGSGNTIYF. CDR3 nucleotide sequence: TGTGCCACCAGCAGAGACCTACGGGGCTCTGGAAACACCATATATTTT.

This clonotype was detected many times. The chain recombines TRBV5-1 with TRBJ2-5; maybe TRBD2 (6 bases). Looked up from germline, CDR1 is SGHRS and CDR2 is YFSETQ. The CDR3 is 15 amino acids. V dropped 7 bases and J dropped 2 bases, with 18 bases sitting between them. The CDR3 spells CASAHLAAVQETQYF. The DNA of the CDR3 is TGCGCCAGCGCCCACTTAGCGGCTGTTCAAGAGACCCAGTACTTC.

The chain combines TRBV3-1 with TRBJ2-3, with 7 bases aligning to TRBD2. The V segment lost 4 bases and the J segment 4 bases; nucleotides outside the gene matches: 2. Per the germline V gene, CDR1 is LGHDT and CDR2 is YNNKEL (reference sequence). The length of the CDR3 is 13 residues. CDR3 nucleotide sequence: TGTGCCAGCAGCCGTGGACTAGCAGATACGCAGTATTTT. It encodes CASSRGLADTQYF.

In DNA, the CDR3 is TGTGCCACCAGTGATTTGCGGCGGGACCAGTACTTC. It codes for CATSDLRRDQYF. This chain links TRBV24-1 with TRBJ2-5; D is possibly TRBD2 (6 bases). From germline, CDR1 is KGHDR and CDR2 SFDVKD. The CDR3 covers 12 residues. Trimming stripped 0 bases from V and 10 bases from J, with 8 bases between.

A few counts support this clonotype. The chain couples TRBV5-1 to TRBJ2-7; TRBD2 agrees at 7 bases. Germline loops: CDR1 SGHRS, CDR2 YFSETQ. The CDR3 is made up of 14 amino acids. V was pared by 0 bases and J by 3 bases, with 3 bases of the junction left unmatched. CDR3 coding DNA: TGCGCCAGCAGCTTGGGCTGGGGGGGCTACGAGCAGTACTTC. It specifies CASSLGWGGYEQYF.

This clonotype was detected only a few times. This chain links TRBV20-1 with TRBJ1-3; tentatively, D is TRBD1 (5 bases). V was shortened by 3 bases and J by 9 bases, with 21 bases between the two germline ends. The germline gives CDR1 DFQATT, CDR2 SNEGSKA (reference sequence). The CDR3 is 15 amino acids. CDR3 amino acids: CSARGGGSVRGTIYF. In nucleotides, the CDR3 is TGCAGTGCTAGGGGGGGTGGCAGCGTTCGGGGCACCATATATTTT.

With respect to this clonotype: A much larger clone differs from this one at a single base, so this may be a read error. The chain is built from TRBV5-1 and TRBJ1-3; D is unclear. Trimming stripped 7 bases from V and 0 bases from J, with 17 bases between. The germline CDR1 and CDR2 sequences are SGHRS and YFSETQ. CDR3 size: 16 residues. In DNA, the CDR3 is TGCGCCAGCGGCCAGGATGGGGTGAGCTCTGGAAACACCATATATTTT. This gives the protein CASGQDGVSSGNTIYF.

This clonotype appeared a few times. The chain employs TRBV12-3 or TRBV12-4 and TRBJ1-1; the match to TRBD1 covers 9 bases. This CDR3 contains 17 residues. With V trimmed by 6 bases and J by 1 base, 12 bases remained unmatched. The CDR3 reads CASRRDRVRIKNTEAFF. The CDR3 DNA is TGTGCCAGCAGGCGGGACAGGGTAAGAATTAAGAACACTGAAGCTTTCTTT.

This chain joins TRBV20-1 and TRBJ1-2; no clear D. The CDR3 runs 13 residues. V was clipped by 1 base and J by 6 bases, with 12 bases between them. Germline values: CDR1 DFQATT, CDR2 SNEGSKA (reference sequence). This CDR3 reads CSARGPGPNGYTF. The CDR3 bases are TGCAGTGCTAGAGGCCCGGGCCCAAATGGCTACACCTTC.